This TCR beta chain was identified in a study of blood T cell repertoires in COVID-19. On the study more broadly: Sites in the United States, Italy and Spain provided acute and convalescent COVID-19 samples. The analysed material was cDNA or gDNA that came from T cells, B-cell-depleted T cells, or PBMCs.

Under the authors' procedure: Amplification from reference gene primers served as the basis for estimated nucleated cell counts. Profiled with immunoSEQ multiplex PCR; TCRdb holds only in-frame clones, not every one. V, J and clone size are taken as reported in that table, and D and trimming were inferred from the DNA itself. The table includes approximately 200,000 clones, about 91% detected once. This clone was seen just once. The CDR3 is 12 amino acids. The V end lost 7 bases, the J end lost 1 base, and 8 bases lay between the germline ends. Germline V CDR1 and CDR2: SNHLY, FYNNEI. The chain combines TRBV2 with TRBJ2-7; maybe TRBD1 (5 bases). The TCR comes from a woman between 25 and 40 years old with acute or convalescent COVID-19. The source material was peripheral blood. The CDR3 loop is CASNRYSYEQYF. The CDR3 region has the DNA TGTGCCAGCAACAGGTATTCCTACGAGCAGTACTTC.